This TCR beta chain was recorded in a study of beta chain features in type 1 diabetes. Looking at the study overall: Examination spanned some 100 million sorted cells from all samples.

Findings of the study overall: In every one of the four CD4+ subsets, TCRB CDR3s were moderately but significantly shorter in Type 1 diabetes patients.

This clone has more than one count but fewer than ten. What it binds is unknown. Every donor had blood drawn once into heparin, roughly 0.11 L on average. Sorted CD4+ subsets: naive, central memory, regulatory, stem cell-like memory (CD45RO/CCR7/CD25/CD127/CD95/CD27 panel). Expressed TCRB transcripts were sequenced because the entire RNA isolate underwent reverse transcription. Measured with immunoSEQ multiplex PCR; TCRdb has only the in-frame clones, and not every one. This table holds some 700,000 clones, about an eighth found once. Trimming removed 2 bases from V and 5 bases from J, with 12 bases in between. Germline V gene data show CDR1 as MGHRA and CDR2 as YSYEKL. There are 14 residues in the CDR3.

Sequenced sample: naive CD4+ T cells from blood. This clonotype originated in a man aged 18 to 29 with type 1 diabetes. The chain joins TRBV4-1 to TRBJ1-2, with a possible D match to TRBD1 (5 bases). CDR3 bases: TGCGCCAGCAGCCAACCTCCTAAGGGGTATGGCTACACCTTC. Its translation is CASSQPPKGYGYTF.